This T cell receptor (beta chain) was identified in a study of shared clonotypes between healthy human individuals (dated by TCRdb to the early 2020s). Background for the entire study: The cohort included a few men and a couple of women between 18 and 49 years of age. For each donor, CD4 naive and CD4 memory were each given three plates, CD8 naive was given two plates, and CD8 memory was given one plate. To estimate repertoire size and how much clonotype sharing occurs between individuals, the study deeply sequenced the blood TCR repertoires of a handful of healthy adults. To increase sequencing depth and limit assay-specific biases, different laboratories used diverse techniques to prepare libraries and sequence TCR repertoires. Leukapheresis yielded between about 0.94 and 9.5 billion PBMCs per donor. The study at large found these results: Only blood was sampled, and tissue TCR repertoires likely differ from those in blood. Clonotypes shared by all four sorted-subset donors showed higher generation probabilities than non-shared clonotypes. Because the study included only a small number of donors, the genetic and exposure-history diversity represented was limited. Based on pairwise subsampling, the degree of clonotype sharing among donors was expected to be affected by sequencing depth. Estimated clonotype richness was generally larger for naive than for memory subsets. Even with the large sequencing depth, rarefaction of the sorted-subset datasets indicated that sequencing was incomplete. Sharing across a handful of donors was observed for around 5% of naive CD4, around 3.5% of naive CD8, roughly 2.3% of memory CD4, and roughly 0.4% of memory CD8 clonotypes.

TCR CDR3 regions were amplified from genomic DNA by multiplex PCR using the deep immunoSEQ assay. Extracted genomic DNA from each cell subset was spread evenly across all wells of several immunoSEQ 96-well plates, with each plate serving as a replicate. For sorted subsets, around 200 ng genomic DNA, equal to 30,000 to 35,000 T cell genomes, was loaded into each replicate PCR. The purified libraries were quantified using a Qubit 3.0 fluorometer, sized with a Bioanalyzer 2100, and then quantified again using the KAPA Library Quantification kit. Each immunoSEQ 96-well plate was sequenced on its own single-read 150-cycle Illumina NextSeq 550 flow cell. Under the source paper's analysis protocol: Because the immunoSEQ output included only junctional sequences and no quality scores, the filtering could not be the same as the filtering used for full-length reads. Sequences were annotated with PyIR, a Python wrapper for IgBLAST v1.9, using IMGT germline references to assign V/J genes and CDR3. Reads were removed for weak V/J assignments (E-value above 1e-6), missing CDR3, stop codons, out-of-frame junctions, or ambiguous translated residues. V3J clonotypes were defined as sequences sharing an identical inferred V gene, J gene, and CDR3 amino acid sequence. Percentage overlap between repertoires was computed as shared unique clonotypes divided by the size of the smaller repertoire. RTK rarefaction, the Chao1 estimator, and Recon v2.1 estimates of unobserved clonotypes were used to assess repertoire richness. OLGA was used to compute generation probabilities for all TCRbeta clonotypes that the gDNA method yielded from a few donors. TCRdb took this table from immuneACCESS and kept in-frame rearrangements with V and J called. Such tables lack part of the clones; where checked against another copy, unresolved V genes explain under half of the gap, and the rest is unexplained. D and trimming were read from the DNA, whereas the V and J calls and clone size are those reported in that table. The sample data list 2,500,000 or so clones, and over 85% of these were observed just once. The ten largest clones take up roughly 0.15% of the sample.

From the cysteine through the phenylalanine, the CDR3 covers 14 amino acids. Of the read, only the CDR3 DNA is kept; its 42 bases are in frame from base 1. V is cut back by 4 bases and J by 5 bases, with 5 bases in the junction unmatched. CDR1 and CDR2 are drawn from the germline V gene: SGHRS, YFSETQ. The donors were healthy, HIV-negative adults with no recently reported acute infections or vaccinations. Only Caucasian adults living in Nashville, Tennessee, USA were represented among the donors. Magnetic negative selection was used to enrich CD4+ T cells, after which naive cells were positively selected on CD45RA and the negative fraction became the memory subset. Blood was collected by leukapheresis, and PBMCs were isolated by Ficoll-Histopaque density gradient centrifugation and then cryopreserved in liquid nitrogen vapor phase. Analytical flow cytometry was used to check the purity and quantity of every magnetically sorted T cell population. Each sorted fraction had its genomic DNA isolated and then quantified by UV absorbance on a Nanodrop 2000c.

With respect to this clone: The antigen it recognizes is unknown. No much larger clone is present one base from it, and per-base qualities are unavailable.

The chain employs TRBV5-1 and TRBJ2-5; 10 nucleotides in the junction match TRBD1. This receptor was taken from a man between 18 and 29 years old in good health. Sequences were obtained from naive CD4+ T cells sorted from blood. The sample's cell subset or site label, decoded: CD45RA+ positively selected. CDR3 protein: CASSAGQGGETQYF. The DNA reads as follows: TGCGCCAGCAGCGCAGGACAGGGGGGCGAGACCCAGTACTTC.